These T cell receptor beta chains were read from a single sample in a study of shared clonotypes between healthy human individuals. Profiled with immunoSEQ multiplex PCR; TCRdb holds only in-frame clones, not every one. This table has around 510,000 clones, around 81% appearing once. The sequenced material came from PBMCs. All receptors derive from a middle-aged woman in good health. Some clones in this sample may be carry-over from other donors' samples. Each CDR3 is given with its conserved first and last residue. A D gene is named only where the DNA matches it firmly. The listing skips clone size in some rows; elsewhere it reads once, few, many or a size class.

J gene	D gene	V gene	clone size	CDR3 DNA	CDR3 protein
TRBJ1-2	-	TRBV6-1	-	TGTGCCAGCAGTGGAGAACGGGACATATATGGCTACACCTTC	CASSGERDIYGYTF
TRBJ1-2	TRBD1	TRBV11-2	-	TGTGCCAGCAGCTTCCCAGGGCAGGGGGCCTATGGCTACACCTTC	CASSFPGQGAYGYTF
TRBJ1-1	-	TRBV14	few	TGTGCCAGCAGCCAAGGGCTAGCAGGGGCGCGTCACACTGAAGCTTTCTTT	CASSQGLAGARHTEAFF
TRBJ1-2	-	TRBV5-4	-	TGTGCCAGCAGCATCGGCCTTAACCGGAGGGATGGCTACACCTTC	CASSIGLNRRDGYTF
TRBJ2-7	TRBD1	TRBV4-1	-	TGCGCCAGCAGCCAAAAGTTCCAGACAGGGGGGGACGAGCAGTACTTC	CASSQKFQTGGDEQYF
TRBJ2-3	TRBD2	TRBV5-1	-	TGCGCCAGCAGCCTAGCGGGAGGGCCAGTAGATACGCAGTATTTT	CASSLAGGPVDTQYF
TRBJ2-2	TRBD1	TRBV11-2	-	TGTGCCAGCAGCCCTCGGACAGGGGCCGGCGGGGAGCTGTTTTTT	CASSPRTGAGGELFF
TRBJ1-2	-	TRBV7-3	-	TGTGCCAGCAGCTTACGAGAGAACTATGGCTACACCTTC	CASSLRENYGYTF
TRBJ2-7	-	TRBV10-1	-	TGCGCCAGCAGTGATGGACCAACCTACGAGCAGTACTTC	CASSDGPTYEQYF
TRBJ2-7	-	TRBV4-2	-	TGTGCCAGCAGCCAAAGTTCTGGACAGATTGGATACGAGCAGTACTTC	CASSQSSGQIGYEQYF
TRBJ2-5	-	TRBV7-9	-	TGTGCCAGCACCGGACGGAACCTACAGGGCCAGTACTTC	CASTGRNLQGQYF
TRBJ2-5	TRBD1	TRBV5-1	many	TGCGCCAGCAGCTTGGGGGGACAGGCGTCCCAAGAGACCCAGTACTTC	CASSLGGQASQETQYF
TRBJ2-1	TRBD2	TRBV7-2	-	TGTGCCAGCAGCTTAATGGGACTAGCTTCAAATGAGCAGTTCTTC	CASSLMGLASNEQFF
TRBJ1-1	-	TRBV18	many	TGTGCCAGCTCACCATTGGGCACCTGGAACACTGAAGCTTTCTTT	CASSPLGTWNTEAFF
TRBJ2-7	-	TRBV29-1	-	TGCAGCGTAATGACACGACCATTCTCCTACGAGCAGTACTTC	CSVMTRPFSYEQYF
TRBJ2-7	-	TRBV10-3	once	TGTGCCATCAGTTTAAACCAGGGGACTGCCTACGAGCAGTACTTC	CAISLNQGTAYEQYF
TRBJ2-2	-	TRBV5-6	once	TGTGCCAGCAGCCCGACGCTAGTCTTGGCCAACACCGGGGAGCTGTTTTTT	CASSPTLVLANTGELFF
TRBJ1-2	TRBD1	TRBV19	-	TGTGCCAGTAGTCCCATGACAGGGGGCGTTGGCTACACCTTC	CASSPMTGGVGYTF
TRBJ2-7	-	TRBV19	-	TGTGCCAGTAGTAGTTACGGGGCAGCCTCGAGCTCCTACGAGCAGTACTTC	CASSSYGAASSSYEQYF
TRBJ2-1	TRBD2	TRBV28	-	TGTGCCAGCCAGGGACTAGCGGGAGGGGACTACAATGAGCAGTTCTTC	CASQGLAGGDYNEQFF
TRBJ2-7	TRBD2	TRBV27	-	TGTGCCACCCAAGTTGCGGGGGTGGTCGGGGAGCAGTACTTC	CATQVAGVVGEQYF
TRBJ1-2	-	TRBV28	-	TGTGCCAGCATAGGAATCGCGAACTATGGCTACACCTTC	CASIGIANYGYTF
TRBJ2-7	-	TRBV10-2	once	TGCGCCAGCAGTGTGCTCGGCGAGCAGTACTTC	CASSVLGEQYF
TRBJ1-1	-	TRBV28	many	TGTGCCAGCAGTTCCACAGGGTTGGGCACTGAAGCTTTCTTT	CASSSTGLGTEAFF
TRBJ2-4	-	TRBV7-2	once	TGTGCCAGCAGCTCAACCCCGGGAGACATTCAGTACTTC	CASSSTPGDIQYF
TRBJ2-1	TRBD2	TRBV5-1	-	TGCGCCAGCAGCCCGGCCTACGGGACTAGCGGGAGTGACAATGAGCAGTTCTTC	CASSPAYGTSGSDNEQFF
TRBJ2-7	-	TRBV30	-	TGTGCCTGGAAACAAGATCCAACCAGGGGTAGCGAGCAGTACTTC	CAWKQDPTRGSEQYF
TRBJ2-7	-	TRBV9	-	TGTGCCAGCAGCCTATCCGACAGGTTCTACGAGCAGTACTTC	CASSLSDRFYEQYF